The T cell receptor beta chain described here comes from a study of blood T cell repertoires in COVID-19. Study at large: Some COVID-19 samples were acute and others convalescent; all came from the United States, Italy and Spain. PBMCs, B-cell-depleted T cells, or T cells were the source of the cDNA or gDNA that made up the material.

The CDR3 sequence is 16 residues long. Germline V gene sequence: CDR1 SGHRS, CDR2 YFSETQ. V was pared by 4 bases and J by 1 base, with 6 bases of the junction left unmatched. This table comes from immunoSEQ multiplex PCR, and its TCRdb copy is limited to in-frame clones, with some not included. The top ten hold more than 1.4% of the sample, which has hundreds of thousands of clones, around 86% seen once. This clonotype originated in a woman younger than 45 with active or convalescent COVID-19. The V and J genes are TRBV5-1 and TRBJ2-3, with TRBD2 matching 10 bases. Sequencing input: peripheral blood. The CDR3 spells CASSARTSGRTDTQYF. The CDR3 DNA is TGCGCCAGCAGCGCCCGGACTAGCGGACGCACAGATACGCAGTATTTT.